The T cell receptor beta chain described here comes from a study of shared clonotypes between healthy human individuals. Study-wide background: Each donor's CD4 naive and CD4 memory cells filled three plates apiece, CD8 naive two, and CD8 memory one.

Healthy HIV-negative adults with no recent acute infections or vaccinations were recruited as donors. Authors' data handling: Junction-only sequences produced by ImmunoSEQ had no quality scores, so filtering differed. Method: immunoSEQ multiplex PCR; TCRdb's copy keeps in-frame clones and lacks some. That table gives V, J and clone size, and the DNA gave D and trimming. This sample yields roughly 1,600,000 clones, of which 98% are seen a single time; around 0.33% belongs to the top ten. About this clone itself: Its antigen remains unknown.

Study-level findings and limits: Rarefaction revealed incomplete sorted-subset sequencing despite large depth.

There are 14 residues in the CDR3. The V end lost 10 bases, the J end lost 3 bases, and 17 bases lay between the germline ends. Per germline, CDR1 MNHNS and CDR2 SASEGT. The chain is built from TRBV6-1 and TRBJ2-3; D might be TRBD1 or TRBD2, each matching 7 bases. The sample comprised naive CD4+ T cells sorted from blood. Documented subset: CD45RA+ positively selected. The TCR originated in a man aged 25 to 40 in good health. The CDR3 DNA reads TGTGCCATCAAGTCCCAGGGGGGGACAGATACGCAGTATTTT. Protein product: CAIKSQGGTDTQYF.